A single sample is the source of the 9 T cell receptor beta chains below, sequenced in a study of T cell responses to AZD1222 COVID-19 vaccine. Clones were read by immunoSEQ multiplex PCR, and TCRdb kept only the in-frame ones, dropping some. Counted here are 150,000 to 200,000 clones, approximately 94% occurring once; the ten biggest clones make up roughly 4.6%. Here the sequenced sample was peripheral blood, taken 28 days after the second AZD1222 dose. These receptors all come from an adult who received the AZD1222 COVID-19 vaccine.

The chain couples TRBV5-5 to TRBJ1-1; a possible D gene is TRBD1 (5 bases). V was trimmed by 1 base and J by 5 bases, leaving 15 bases between them. The CDR3 length is 15 residues. CDR1 and CDR2 from the germline V gene are SGHKS and YYEKEE (reference sequence). Here the CDR3 DNA reads TGTGCCAGCAGCTTGATCCCCGACAGAGGGACTGAAGCTTTCTTT. The encoded protein is CASSLIPDRGTEAFF.

The rearrangement joins TRBV7-9 to TRBJ1-2, with 7 bases matching TRBD1. The V and J ends lost 5 bases and 4 bases, in that order; junction bases with no gene match: 10. Germline V gene sequence: CDR1 SEHNR, CDR2 FQNEAQ (reference sequence). CDR3 length: 15 amino acids. The CDR3 loop reads CASSPGQAGVYGYTF. The CDR3, as DNA: TGTGCCAGCAGCCCCGGACAGGCTGGGGTCTATGGCTACACCTTC.

This clone was found once. The rearrangement uses TRBV11-3 and TRBJ2-1; 7 bases line up with TRBD1. Germline CDR1 reads SGHNT; CDR2 reads YENEEA. V lost 0 bases and J lost 7; bases outside the gene matches: 6. CDR3 size: 15 residues. CDR3 bases: TGTGCCAGCAGCTTAGACGGACAGGTGGGGAATGAGCAGTTCTTC. It translates to CASSLDGQVGNEQFF.

The sample holds one count of this clone. In the same sample, other DNA sequences code for this CDR3. The CDR3 protein is CASSYVRPETQYF. Here the CDR3 DNA reads TGTGCCAGCAGTTACGTACGCCCAGAGACCCAGTACTTC. The genes are TRBV6-2 or TRBV6-3 and TRBJ2-5; the D is unclear. Germline CDR1 is MNHEY and CDR2 is SVGEGT. The CDR3 covers 13 residues. Trimming cost V 2 bases and J 4 bases, with 8 bases left between them.

The chain has TRBV21-1 and TRBJ1-3. TRBV21-1 is described as a pseudogene. This CDR3 is 14 amino acids long. The CDR3 DNA is TGTGCCAGCAGCAAAGGCGCAGATGGAAACACCATATATTTT. Translation: CASSKGADGNTIYF.

The chain employs TRBV30 and TRBJ2-7; D is ambiguous. Trimming took off 3 bases at V and 7 bases at J, with 16 bases between the two ends. The germline V gene encodes CDR1 GTSNPN and CDR2 SVGIG (reference sequence). This CDR3 has 13 residues. The CDR3 loop is CAWSRGRGPEQYF. The CDR3 nucleotides are TGTGCCTGGAGCCGCGGAAGAGGCCCAGAGCAGTACTTC.

The chain is built from TRBV4-1 and TRBJ2-7, with unresolved D. In germline, CDR1 is MGHRA, CDR2 YSYEKL. The CDR3 extends over 15 amino acids. Between the trimmed V and J ends, which lost 1 base and 6 bases, there was a span of 16 bases. Written as DNA, the CDR3 is TGCGCCAGCAGCCAAGTCTGGCCAAACTCGGGCGAGCAGTACTTC. As protein: CASSQVWPNSGEQYF.

The chain uses TRBV7-9 and TRBJ2-5; a possible D gene is TRBD2 (6 bases). Trimming removed 5 bases from V and 0 bases from J, with 13 bases in between. The germline V gene encodes CDR1 SEHNR and CDR2 FQNEAQ (reference sequence). The CDR3 runs 15 residues. The CDR3 sequence is CASSRNGDYQETQYF. CDR3 bases: TGTGCCAGCAGCAGAAATGGGGACTACCAAGAGACCCAGTACTTC. Full variable domain (remainder filled in from reference TRBV7-9 and TRBJ2-5): DTGVSQNPRHKITKRGQNVTFRCDPISEHNRLYWYRQTLGQGPEFLTYFQNEAQLEKSRLLSDRFSAERPKGSFSTLEIQRTEQGDSAMYLCASSRNGDYQETQYFGPGTRLLVL.

This clone was seen a single time. The CDR3 loop reads CSVDRVNTEAFF. The CDR3 DNA is TGCAGCGTTGACAGGGTGAACACTGAAGCTTTCTTT. This rearrangement joins TRBV29-1 to TRBJ1-1; possible D gene TRBD1, 5 bases. The V end was cut by 3 bases, the J end by 0 bases, with 5 bases between. The V gene's germline CDR1 is SQVTM and CDR2 ANQGSEA. The CDR3 is 12 amino acids.